This T cell receptor beta chain was documented in a study of T cells in Graves' hyperthyroidism and ophthalmopathy. Study overall: Pretreatment peripheral blood was obtained at initial diagnosis.

In the ophthalmopathy cohort, Clinical Activity Score was at least 3, NOSPECS grade at least 4, and duration under 3 months. A patient was excluded if there was uncontrolled infection, other autoimmune disease, pregnancy or lactation. The diagnoses drew upon clinical symptoms, serum thyroxine and TRAb, thyroid ultrasound and orbital computed tomography. This clonotype was counted at least ten times. The CDR3 regions of TCR beta were amplified from RNA transcripts. TCR CDR3 underwent first-round RT-PCR with the HTBI primer set. TCRdb independently ran MiXCR on the multiplex PCR reads; one entry per CDR3 protein. This sample carries 640,000 or so distinct CDR3 sequences, approximately 14% of them seen once, and the ten largest clones take 4% to 5.5%. V was clipped by 6 bases and J by 1 base, with 9 bases between them. CDR3 size: 12 residues. Per germline, CDR1 DFQATT and CDR2 SNEGSKA (reference sequence).

This chain uses TRBV20-1 with TRBJ1-1; no firm D call. The TCR originated in a woman between 35 and 50 years old with Graves' ophthalmopathy. Sequences were obtained from blood. CDR3 sequence (DNA): TGCAGTGCCAAATCAGGGAACACTGAAGCTTTCTTT. Its translation: CSAKSGNTEAFF.